This is a list of T cell receptor beta chains from one sample in a study of cytomegalovirus exposure and HLA in healthy donors. Produced via immunoSEQ multiplex PCR; TCRdb's table is partial and in-frame only. The sample carries over 200,000 clones, around 88% recorded once. The source material was PBMCs. These receptors were collected from a woman under 30 in good health and CMV-seronegative. Both conserved end residues are part of each CDR3. D genes are given only for firm matches. The listing skips clone size in some rows; elsewhere it reads once, few, many or a size class.

D	J	V	size	DNA	CDR3
TRBD1	TRBJ2-7	TRBV10-3	NA	TGTGCCATCAGTGATGGGACAGGGGACGAGCAGTACTTC	CAISDGTGDEQYF
TRBD2	TRBJ2-7	TRBV4-1	NA	TGCGCCAGCAGCCATGAGGGGACTAGCGGGGGTGGCCGCGAGCAGTACTTC	CASSHEGTSGGGREQYF
NA	TRBJ2-5	TRBV7-7	NA	TGTGCCAGCAGCTTTTCCCCGGCGGGGAAAGAGACCCAGTACTTC	CASSFSPAGKETQYF
NA	TRBJ2-7	TRBV14	NA	TGTGCCAGCAGCCAACGGGGGGCCCTTGGGACCGAGCAGTACTTC	CASSQRGALGTEQYF
TRBD2	TRBJ2-1	TRBV7-9	NA	TGTGCCAGCAGCTTAGGACCGTCTAGCGGGAGATCGTATGAGCAGTTCTTC	CASSLGPSSGRSYEQFF
TRBD2	TRBJ2-7	TRBV5-4	NA	TGTGCCAGCAGCTTGATAGCGGGAGGGCCCTACGAGCAGTACTTC	CASSLIAGGPYEQYF
TRBD2	TRBJ2-7	TRBV5-1	NA	TGCGCCAGCAGCTTCTTAGCGGGGCGCTCCTACGAGCAGTACTTC	CASSFLAGRSYEQYF
NA	TRBJ1-1	TRBV18	NA	TGTGCCAGCTCACCCGGTCTGAACACTGAAGCTTTCTTT	CASSPGLNTEAFF
NA	TRBJ2-1	TRBV7-3	NA	TGTGCCAGCAGCTTAAAGGGGGGGACTATCTCCTACAATGAGCAGTTCTTC	CASSLKGGTISYNEQFF
NA	TRBJ2-7	TRBV21-1	NA	TGTGCCAGCAGCAAACCGGGACAGGACTACGAGCAGTACTTC	CASSKPGQDYEQYF
NA	TRBJ2-3	TRBV30	NA	TGTGCCTGGAGCGGCGGGCACACAGATACGCAGTATTTT	CAWSGGHTDTQYF
TRBD1	TRBJ1-2	TRBV4-3	NA	TGCGCCAGCAGCCTCAAAAGAGAGGGGGCCTATGGCTACACCTTC	CASSLKREGAYGYTF
TRBD1	TRBJ1-1	TRBV2	once	TGTGCCAGCAAGCCCTTGACAGGGGTAGTTAGGAACACTGAAGCTTTCTTT	CASKPLTGVVRNTEAFF
NA	TRBJ2-7	TRBV7-2	NA	TGTGCCAGCAGCTTACAAGGCCACAGCAGCTCCTACGAGCAGTACTTC	CASSLQGHSSSYEQYF
NA	TRBJ2-1	TRBV7-2	NA	TGTGCCAGCAGCCGATCTAGGACTGACAATGAGCAGTTCTTC	CASSRSRTDNEQFF
NA	TRBJ1-2	TRBV27	NA	TGTGCCAGCTCTCCTGGCGGGGGGACCTATGGCTACACCTTC	CASSPGGGTYGYTF
TRBD2	TRBJ2-2	TRBV6-5	NA	TGTGCCAGCAGTCTTCTAGCGGGGCCCGGGGAGCTGTTTTTT	CASSLLAGPGELFF
NA	TRBJ1-5	TRBV5-1	NA	TGCGCCAGCCTATGGGGCGGGGGCCGGTATAGCAATCAGCCCCAGCATTTT	CASLWGGGRYSNQPQHF
TRBD2	TRBJ2-7	TRBV5-1	NA	TGCGCCAGCAGCCAAAGTCCGGGACTAGCGACCTACGAGCAGTACTTC	CASSQSPGLATYEQYF
TRBD1	TRBJ1-1	TRBV4-1	NA	TGCGCCAGCAGCCGACAGGGCATGAACACTGAAGCTTTCTTT	CASSRQGMNTEAFF
NA	TRBJ2-5	TRBV2	NA	TGTGCCAGCAGTGAAGCTGAGTACCAAGAGACCCAGTACTTC	CASSEAEYQETQYF
NA	TRBJ2-7	TRBV27	NA	TGTGCCAGCAGTATAATGACAAACTCCTACGAGCAGTACTTC	CASSIMTNSYEQYF
TRBD1	TRBJ2-6	TRBV7-8	NA	TGTGCCAGCAGCGCCGACGGGACAGGGTTCTCTGGGGCCAACGTCCTGACTTTC	CASSADGTGFSGANVLTF
TRBD2	TRBJ2-1	TRBV2	NA	TGTGCCAGCAGCCAGACTAGCGGGAGGGCCTCTGAGCAGTTCTTC	CASSQTSGRASEQFF
NA	TRBJ1-1	TRBV10-3	NA	TGTGCCATCAGTGCCGTAAACACTGAAGCTTTCTTT	CAISAVNTEAFF
NA	TRBJ1-1	TRBV6-5	NA	TGTGCCAGCAGTTTTAGGACAGAAAGAACCACTGAAGCTTTCTTT	CASSFRTERTTEAFF
NA	TRBJ1-1	TRBV10-1	NA	TGCGCCAGCAGCCCCGGGCGGGGTGAAGCTTTCTTT	CASSPGRGEAFF
NA	TRBJ1-1	TRBV7-8	NA	TGTGCCAGCAGCTTAACAATGCGGGCCCCAAAGGGCACTGAAGCTTTCTTT	CASSLTMRAPKGTEAFF
TRBD1	TRBJ1-2	TRBV6-1	NA	TGTGCCAGCAGTGATGGACAGGGTAACTATGGCTACACCTTC	CASSDGQGNYGYTF
NA	TRBJ1-1	TRBV10-2	NA	TGCGCCAGCAGTAATAACAGGCCTGAAGCTTTCTTT	CASSNNRPEAFF
TRBD2	TRBJ2-3	TRBV5-4	NA	TGTGCCAGCAGCGCTGGACTAGCGGGGGTTACAGATACGCAGTATTTT	CASSAGLAGVTDTQYF
TRBD1	TRBJ2-7	TRBV27	NA	TGTGCCAGCACTTTATATGGGACAGGACCCTACGAGCAGTACTTC	CASTLYGTGPYEQYF
NA	TRBJ2-7	TRBV10-3	once	TGTGCCATCCAAGGACATACTGTATCCTACGAGCAGTACTTC	CAIQGHTVSYEQYF
TRBD1	TRBJ1-5	TRBV14	NA	TGTGCCAGCAGCCCTGGGACAGGGGTAATCGATCAGCCCCAGCATTTT	CASSPGTGVIDQPQHF
TRBD1	TRBJ2-5	TRBV15	NA	TGTGCCACCAGCAGAGGGACAGGGTCACTTGAGACCCAGTACTTC	CATSRGTGSLETQYF
TRBD2	TRBJ2-7	TRBV6-5	NA	TGTGCCAGCAGTTACTCAACCGGGGGGAACGAGCAGTACTTC	CASSYSTGGNEQYF
TRBD1	TRBJ1-2	TRBV18	NA	TGTGCCAGCTCACCACCCAGGGACAGCTATGGCTACACCTTC	CASSPPRDSYGYTF
TRBD2	TRBJ2-1	TRBV7-8	NA	TGTGCCAGCAGCCCGAGGGAGGGGACTAGCGCGTACAATGAGCAGTTCTTC	CASSPREGTSAYNEQFF
NA	TRBJ2-6	TRBV7-2	once	TGTGCCAGCAGCTTAAGTCTATCTGGGGCCAACGTCCTGACTTTC	CASSLSLSGANVLTF
TRBD2	TRBJ2-5	TRBV7-9	NA	TGTGCCAGCAGCTTTATATTAGCGGGACTTGAGACCCAGTACTTC	CASSFILAGLETQYF
NA	TRBJ1-5	TRBV11-2	once	TGTGCCAGCAGTCCCGACAGATATAATCAGCCCCAGCATTTT	CASSPDRYNQPQHF
TRBD2	TRBJ2-2	TRBV4-3	NA	TGCGCCAGCAGCCGCGTTAGCGGGAGGAATACCGGGGAGCTGTTTTTT	CASSRVSGRNTGELFF
TRBD1	TRBJ1-3	TRBV5-1	NA	TGCGCCAGCAGCTTGATCGGGACAGGGCAAATCCATGGAAACACCATATATTTT	CASSLIGTGQIHGNTIYF
NA	TRBJ1-1	TRBV7-9	NA	TGTGCCAGCAGCTCCGCAGGTGAAGCTTTCTTT	CASSSAGEAFF
NA	TRBJ1-2	TRBV7-5	few	TGTGCCAGAAGCTTAGCGCAGGGGGCCCAGGGCTACACCTTC	CARSLAQGAQGYTF
TRBD1	TRBJ1-2	TRBV5-8	NA	TGTGCCAGCAGCTTGAGACAGGGGGTCTCTGGCTACACCTTC	CASSLRQGVSGYTF
NA	TRBJ1-1	TRBV19	few	TGTGCCAGTAGTATAAAAGGCGGCAACACTGAAGCTTTCTTT	CASSIKGGNTEAFF
NA	TRBJ2-3	TRBV5-1	once	TGCGCCAGCAGGCAGAAAGACACAGATACGCAGTATTTT	CASRQKDTDTQYF
NA	TRBJ1-5	TRBV4-2	NA	TGTGCCAGCAGCTCCGGCGGGGATGGCAGCAATCAGCCCCAGCATTTT	CASSSGGDGSNQPQHF
NA	TRBJ2-7	TRBV18	NA	TGTGCCAGCTCACCGACAGGACAGCTTTACTACGAGCAGTACTTC	CASSPTGQLYYEQYF
TRBD1	TRBJ2-4	TRBV5-8	NA	TGTGCCAGCAGCTTGGTTGGGACAGGTCACAAAAACATTCAGTACTTC	CASSLVGTGHKNIQYF